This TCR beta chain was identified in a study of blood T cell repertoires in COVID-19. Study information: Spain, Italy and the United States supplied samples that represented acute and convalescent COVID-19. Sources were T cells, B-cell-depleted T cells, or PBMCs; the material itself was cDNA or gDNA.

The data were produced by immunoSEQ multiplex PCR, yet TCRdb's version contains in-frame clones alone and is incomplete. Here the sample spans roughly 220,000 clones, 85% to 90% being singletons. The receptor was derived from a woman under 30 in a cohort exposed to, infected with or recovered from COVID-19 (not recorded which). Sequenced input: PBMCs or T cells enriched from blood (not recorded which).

CDR3 residues: CASSAGTSGNPYEQYF. CDR3 coding DNA: TGTGCCAGCAGCGCCGGGACTAGCGGGAACCCCTACGAGCAGTACTTC. This chain links TRBV7-2 with TRBJ2-7, with 13 bases lining up with TRBD2. V trimming: 5 bases; J trimming: 2 bases; junction bases outside the gene matches: 6. Germline loops: CDR1 SGHTA, CDR2 FQGNSA. This CDR3 contains 16 residues.